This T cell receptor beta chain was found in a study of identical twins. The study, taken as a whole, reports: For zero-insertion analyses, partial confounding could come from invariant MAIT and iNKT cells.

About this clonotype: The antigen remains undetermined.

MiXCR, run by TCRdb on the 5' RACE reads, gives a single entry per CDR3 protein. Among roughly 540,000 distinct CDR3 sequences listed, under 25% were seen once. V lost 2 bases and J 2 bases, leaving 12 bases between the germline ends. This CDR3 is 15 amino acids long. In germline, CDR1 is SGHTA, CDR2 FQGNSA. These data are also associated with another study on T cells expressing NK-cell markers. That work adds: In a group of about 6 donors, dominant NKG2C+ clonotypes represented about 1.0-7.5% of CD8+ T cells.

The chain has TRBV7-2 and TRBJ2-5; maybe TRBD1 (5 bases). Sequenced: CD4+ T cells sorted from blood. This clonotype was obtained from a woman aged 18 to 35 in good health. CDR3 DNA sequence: TGTGCCAGCAGCTTAAAAACAGGAGATCAAGAGACCCAGTACTTC. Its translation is CASSLKTGDQETQYF.